A selection of T cell receptor beta chains follows, all from one sample in a study of blood T cell repertoires in COVID-19. Clones were read by immunoSEQ multiplex PCR, and TCRdb kept only the in-frame ones, dropping some. This sample has approximately 180,000 clones, with 80% to 90% found just once. The sample was PBMCs or T cells enriched from blood (not recorded which). Source of these receptors: a woman aged 40 to 50 with acute COVID-19. Each CDR3 is given with its conserved first and last residue. Each record gives: J gene, V gene, CDR3 protein.

J: TRBJ1-2
V: TRBV14
CDR3: CASSQGQNYGYTF

J: TRBJ2-1
V: TRBV7-3
CDR3: CASSFTSAPSSYNEQFF

J: TRBJ2-1
V: TRBV3-1/TRBV3-2
CDR3: CASSPLWGDEQFF

J: TRBJ1-5
V: TRBV6-6
CDR3: CASEGGGNQPQHF

J: TRBJ1-6
V: TRBV6-2/TRBV6-3
CDR3: CASSYSGRSSNSPLHF

J: TRBJ1-2
V: TRBV28
CDR3: CASSETGGFYGYTF

J: TRBJ1-3
V: TRBV3-1/TRBV3-2
CDR3: CASSQRSPGGYGNTIYF

J: TRBJ1-5
V: TRBV7-8
CDR3: CASSLRQGGGSGNQPQHF

J: TRBJ1-2
V: TRBV2
CDR3: CARTGGTLNYGYTF

J: TRBJ2-3
V: TRBV3-1/TRBV3-2
CDR3: CASSKRLAGDTDTQYF

J: TRBJ2-2
V: TRBV2
CDR3: CASRRESDTGELFF

J: TRBJ1-2
V: TRBV6-1
CDR3: CASITPEARKGYTF

J: TRBJ2-7
V: TRBV30
CDR3: CAWSMGGYEQYF

J: TRBJ2-3
V: TRBV28
CDR3: CASSLWTSGGSGHMDTQYF

J: TRBJ1-6
V: TRBV30
CDR3: CAWTAAGPNSPLHF

J: TRBJ2-4
V: TRBV4-1
CDR3: CASSQDVVGLLAKNIQYF

J: TRBJ2-7
V: TRBV21-1
CDR3: CASSRGGQGGYEQYF

J: TRBJ2-3
V: TRBV4-1
CDR3: CASSQGRASKREGSDTQYF

J: TRBJ2-7
V: TRBV10-1
CDR3: CASSQGYEQYF

J: TRBJ1-5
V: TRBV28
CDR3: CASSPPKDRGNQPQHF

J: TRBJ2-2
V: TRBV11-1
CDR3: CASSLTGLAGELFF

J: TRBJ1-3
V: TRBV29-1
CDR3: CSVDRGGNTIYF

J: TRBJ2-3
V: TRBV6-5
CDR3: CASSYSFRGDTQYF

J: TRBJ2-3
V: TRBV28
CDR3: CASSAGGPTDTQYF

J: TRBJ1-3
V: TRBV9
CDR3: CASSSTGARFSGNTIYF

J: TRBJ1-1
V: TRBV5-1
CDR3: CASSLIMNTEAFF

J: TRBJ1-2
V: TRBV4-3
CDR3: CASSQDSRVGYTF

J: TRBJ2-5
V: TRBV24-1
CDR3: CATSRPSGGQETQYF